Listed below are T cell receptor beta chains from one sample, sequenced in a study of shared clonotypes between healthy human individuals. Sequencing was performed with immunoSEQ multiplex PCR; in TCRdb, only in-frame clones are kept and a portion is missing. In the table there are under 2,500,000 clones, around 95% of which are singletons. Source material: naive CD4+ T cells sorted from blood. The origin of the receptors is a man aged 18 to 29 in good health. Each CDR3 is given with its conserved first and last residue. A D gene is named only where the DNA matches it firmly. Not all rows give a size; the values are once, few, many and, for expanded clones, a class.

CDR3nt	CDR3aa	j_gene	abundance	v_gene	d_gene
TGTGCCAGCAGCGGTCAGGTTAGCACAGATACGCAGTATTTT	CASSGQVSTDTQYF	TRBJ2-3	.	TRBV9	.
TGTGCCAGCAGCTCTGAAGTTCAGTTTAGCAATCAGCCCCAGCATTTT	CASSSEVQFSNQPQHF	TRBJ1-5	.	TRBV4-2	.
TGTGCCAGCAGTTACTCGTCCGGAGGGGGCTACGAGCAGTACTTC	CASSYSSGGGYEQYF	TRBJ2-7	.	TRBV6-6	.
TGTGCCAGCAGCTTAGAAGCAGGGGCGAACACTGAAGCTTTCTTT	CASSLEAGANTEAFF	TRBJ1-1	.	TRBV7-2	.
TGTGCCATCAGCCCAACCGGGACTAGCGGGAGGGGGTCCTACAATGAGCAGTTCTTC	CAISPTGTSGRGSYNEQFF	TRBJ2-1	.	TRBV10-3	TRBD2
TGTGCCTGGAGTGTACTTGGCGAAGGGATTCAGCCCCAGCATTTT	CAWSVLGEGIQPQHF	TRBJ1-5	few	TRBV30	.
TGCGCCAGCAGCCTCCGACTACTAGCGGGAGTCGGCGAGCAGTACTTC	CASSLRLLAGVGEQYF	TRBJ2-7	.	TRBV4-3	TRBD2
TGTGCCAGCAGTTCCTGGACAGGGGGAAAGTATGGCTACACCTTC	CASSSWTGGKYGYTF	TRBJ1-2	.	TRBV27	TRBD1
TGTGCCAGCAGTACTCCCACGGTTGGTGGCGAGCAGTACTTC	CASSTPTVGGEQYF	TRBJ2-7	.	TRBV28	.
TGTGCCAGCTCACCGGGGGGTCGGGTGAACTATGGCTACACCTTC	CASSPGGRVNYGYTF	TRBJ1-2	.	TRBV18	.
TGTGCCAGCTCAGACAGGAGCTATGGCTACACCTTC	CASSDRSYGYTF	TRBJ1-2	.	TRBV6-1	.
TGTGCCAGCAGCCAGACTAGCCTTCCCCACGAGCAGTACTTC	CASSQTSLPHEQYF	TRBJ2-7	.	TRBV9	TRBD2
TGTGCCAGCAGTGGGTTGAGCTGGCAGACCACCGGGGAGCTGTTTTTT	CASSGLSWQTTGELFF	TRBJ2-2	.	TRBV6-1	.
TGTGCCTGGCGCCCTCAGGGGAACACTGAAGCTTTCTTT	CAWRPQGNTEAFF	TRBJ1-1	.	TRBV30	.
TGCGCCAGCAGCCACCCCACTAGCGGGGTCGACAATGAGCAGTTCTTC	CASSHPTSGVDNEQFF	TRBJ2-1	.	TRBV4-1	TRBD2
TGCGCCAGCTGCCAGGGGGACAGGACTAGCACAGATACGCAGTATTTT	CASCQGDRTSTDTQYF	TRBJ2-3	.	TRBV5-1	TRBD1